This TCR beta chain derives from a study of blood T cell repertoires in COVID-19. Study-wide background: From T cells, B-cell-depleted T cells, or PBMCs came the material, which was cDNA or gDNA.

Sequencing used immunoSEQ multiplex PCR; TCRdb keeps in-frame clones, though not all of them. The table includes under 200,000 clones, approximately 89% detected once. Participants' own reports of clinical history determined their cohort assignment. The germline CDR1 and CDR2 sequences are MNHEY and SVGEGT. Trimming removed 5 bases from V and 3 bases from J, with 7 bases in between. This CDR3 contains 13 residues. The rearrangement links TRBV6-2 or TRBV6-3 to TRBJ2-2, with D unclear. This sequence originates from a woman under 30 who had recovered from COVID-19. Sequencing used PBMCs or T cells enriched from blood (not recorded which). This chain's CDR3 is CASSLRDTGELFF. CDR3 DNA sequence: TGTGCCAGCAGTCTCCGGGACACCGGGGAGCTGTTTTTT.